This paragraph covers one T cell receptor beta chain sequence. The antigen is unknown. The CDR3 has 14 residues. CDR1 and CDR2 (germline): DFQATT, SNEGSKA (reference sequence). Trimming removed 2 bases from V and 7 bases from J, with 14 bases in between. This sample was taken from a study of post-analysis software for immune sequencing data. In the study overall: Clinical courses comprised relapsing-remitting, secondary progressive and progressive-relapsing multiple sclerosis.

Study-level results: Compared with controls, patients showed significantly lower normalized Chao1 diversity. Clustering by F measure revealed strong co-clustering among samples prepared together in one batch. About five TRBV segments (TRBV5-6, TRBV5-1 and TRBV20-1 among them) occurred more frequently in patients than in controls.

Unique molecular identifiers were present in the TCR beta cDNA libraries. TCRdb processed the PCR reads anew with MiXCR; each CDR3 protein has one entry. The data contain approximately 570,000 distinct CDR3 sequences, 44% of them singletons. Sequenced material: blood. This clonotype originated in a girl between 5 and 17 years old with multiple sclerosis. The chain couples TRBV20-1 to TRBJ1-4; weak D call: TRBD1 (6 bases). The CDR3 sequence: CSARSGAVGEKLFF. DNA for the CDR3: TGCAGTGCTAGATCGGGGGCGGTGGGTGAAAAACTGTTTTTT.